This TCR beta chain was identified in a study of cytomegalovirus exposure and HLA in healthy donors. Study-wide results and caveats: Relative to equally common others, HLA-associated TCR beta chains showed greater clonal expansion in a later analysis. Immune exposure was documented only through CMV serostatus. One later analysis reportedly identified an Asian-associated ancestry cluster that showed fewer N-insertions than the roughly 700-donor mean. Across HLA loci, a later analysis found differing TCR association rates, with DRB1 most and HLA-C fewest.

Losses at the gene ends were 8 bases for V and 10 bases for J; bases not matched to a gene: 13. The CDR3 is 14 residues long. The germline CDR1 and CDR2 sequences are MNHEY and SMNVEV (reference sequence). As for this clone: Its specificity is not known.

Primers for the PCR totalled 60 Vbeta and 13 Jbeta. Repertoires were generated with immunoSEQ multiplex PCR, while TCRdb's copy carries only in-frame clones and drops some. The sample has about 160,000 clones, about 72% seen once. The origin of this receptor is a male donor in good health and CMV-seronegative. The chain carries TRBV27 and TRBJ2-1, with 8 nucleotides matching TRBD2. Sequencing used PBMCs. The CDR3 nucleotides are TGTGCCAGCTCGGGGGGGCTGCGGTCCCAGGAGCAGTTCTTC. Protein: CASSGGLRSQEQFF.